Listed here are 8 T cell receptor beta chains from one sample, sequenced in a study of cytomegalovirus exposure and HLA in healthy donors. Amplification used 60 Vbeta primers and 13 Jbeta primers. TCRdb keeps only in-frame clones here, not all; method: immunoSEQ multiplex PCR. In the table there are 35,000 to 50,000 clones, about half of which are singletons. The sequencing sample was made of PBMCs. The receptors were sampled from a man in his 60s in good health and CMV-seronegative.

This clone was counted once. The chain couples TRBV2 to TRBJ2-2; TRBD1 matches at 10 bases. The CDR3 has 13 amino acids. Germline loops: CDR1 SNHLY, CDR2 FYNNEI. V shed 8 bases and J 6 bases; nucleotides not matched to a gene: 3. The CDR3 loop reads CASGDRGPGELFF. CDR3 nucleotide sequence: TGTGCCAGCGGGGACAGGGGACCCGGGGAGCTGTTTTTT.

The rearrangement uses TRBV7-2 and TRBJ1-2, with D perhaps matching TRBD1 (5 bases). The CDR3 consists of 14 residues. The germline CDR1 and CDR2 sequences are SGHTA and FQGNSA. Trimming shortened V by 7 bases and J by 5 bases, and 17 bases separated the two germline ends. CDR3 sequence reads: CASTLRGDPYGYTF. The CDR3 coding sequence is TGTGCCAGCACCCTCCGGGGGGACCCTTATGGCTACACCTTC.

CDR3 DNA: TGCAGCGTCGCGGGGACAGGGGAGAAAGGAACCTACGAGCAGTACTTC. Translation gives CSVAGTGEKGTYEQYF. The genes are TRBV29-1 and TRBJ2-7, with TRBD1 matching 10 bases. Trimming removed 6 bases from V and 2 bases from J; junction bases left unmatched: 13. Germline CDR1 SQVTM, CDR2 ANQGSEA. The CDR3 length is 16 residues.

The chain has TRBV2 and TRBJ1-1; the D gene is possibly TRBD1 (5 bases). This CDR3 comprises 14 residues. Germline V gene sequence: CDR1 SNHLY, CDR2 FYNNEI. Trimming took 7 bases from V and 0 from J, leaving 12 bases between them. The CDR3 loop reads CASNTGGMNTEAFF. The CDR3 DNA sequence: TGTGCCAGCAATACAGGAGGGATGAACACTGAAGCTTTCTTT.

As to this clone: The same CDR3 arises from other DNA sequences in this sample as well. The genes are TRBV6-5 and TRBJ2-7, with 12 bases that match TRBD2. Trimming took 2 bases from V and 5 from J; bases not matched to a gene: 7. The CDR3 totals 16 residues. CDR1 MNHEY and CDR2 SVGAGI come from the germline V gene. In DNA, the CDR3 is TGTGCCAGCAGTTACAGGACTAGCGGGACTTTAAACGAGCAGTACTTC. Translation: CASSYRTSGTLNEQYF.

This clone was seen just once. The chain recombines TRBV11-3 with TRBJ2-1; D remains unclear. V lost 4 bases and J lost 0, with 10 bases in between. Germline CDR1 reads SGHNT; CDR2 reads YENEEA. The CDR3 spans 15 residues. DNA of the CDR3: TGTGCCAGCAGCTCTCACCCGAGCTCCTACAATGAGCAGTTCTTC. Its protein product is CASSSHPSSYNEQFF.

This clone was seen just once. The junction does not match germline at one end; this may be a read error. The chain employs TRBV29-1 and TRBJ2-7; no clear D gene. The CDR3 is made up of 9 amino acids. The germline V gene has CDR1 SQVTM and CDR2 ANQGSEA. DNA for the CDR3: TGCAGCCCTCATGGTCCCACATTCTTC. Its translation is CSPHGPTFF.

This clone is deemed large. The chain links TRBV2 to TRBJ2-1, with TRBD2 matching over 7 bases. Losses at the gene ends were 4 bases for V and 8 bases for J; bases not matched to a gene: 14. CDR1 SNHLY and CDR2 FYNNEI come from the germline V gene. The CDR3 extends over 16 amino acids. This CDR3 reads CASSVGVWEGHYEQFF. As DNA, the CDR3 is TGTGCCAGCAGTGTTGGAGTGTGGGAGGGCCACTATGAGCAGTTCTTC.